This T cell receptor beta chain is drawn from a study of T cells in Graves' hyperthyroidism and ophthalmopathy. Turning to this clonotype: Its specificity is unknown. A read error may produce the germline difference seen at one junction end.

Any patient presenting with uncontrolled infection, other autoimmune disease, pregnancy or lactation was left out. TCR beta CDR3 regions were amplified from RNA. A first-round RT-PCR of the TCR CDR3 used the HTBI primer set. TCRdb passed the multiplex PCR reads through MiXCR, listing each CDR3 protein once. The sample gives fewer than 45,000 distinct CDR3 sequences, around half of which show up once; about 6.2% is in the top ten. Study observations and caveats: Blood shared most expanded thyroid clonotypes above 0.001.

Germline V gene sequence: CDR1 SGDLS, CDR2 YYNGEE. The length of the CDR3 is 17 residues. This clonotype was sampled from a woman aged 45-65 years with Graves' hyperthyroidism that later progressed to Graves' ophthalmopathy. The specimen sequenced was blood. The chain joins TRBV9 to TRBJ1-2; D gene uncertain. CDR3 sequence reads: CASSVEDLGRRNYSYTF. CDR3 DNA sequence: TGTGCAAGCAGCGTAGAAGATCTGGGCAGACGTAACTATAGCTACACCTTC. The full variable domain, completed using reference TRBV9 and TRBJ1-2, is DSGVTQTPKHLITATGQRVTLRCSPRSGDLSVYWYQQSLDQGLQFLIQYYNGEERAKGNILERFSAQQFPDLHSELNLSSLELGDSALYFCASSVEDLGRRNYSYTFGSGTRLTVV.